The entry that follows covers one T cell receptor (beta chain) sequence. Its antigen is not known. The template was genomic DNA from peripheral blood, not RNA. The sample originates from a study of T cell repertoires in aging, cancer and after chemotherapy. The wider study: Healthy donor repertoires were recorded over several months to years and showed clear clonal overlap.

Looked up from germline, CDR1 is KGHSH and CDR2 is LQKENI. This CDR3 has 13 residues. After removal of 5 bases from V and 7 bases from J, the junction contained 5 bases not matched to a gene. Study-level results: Median generation probability rose over the chemotherapy interval in each cancer cohort, suggesting rebound thymic output. These repertoire data do not allow conclusions about immunological memory after chemotherapy. Compared with age-matched healthy donors, untreated hematological or solid cancer patients showed higher blood TCR clonality.

TRB rearrangements spanning V, D and J were amplified using mixed TRB-A/B primers. TCRdb independently ran MiXCR on the multiplex PCR reads; one entry per CDR3 protein. The sample contains more than 10,000 distinct CDR3 sequences, over 25% of which appear only once. The chain links TRBV18 to TRBJ1-1; 9 positions match TRBD1. The sequence came from a human donor in good health. The donor label of this sample is uncertain. Sample: blood. The CDR3 sequence: CASSFKDRGEAFF. In DNA form, the CDR3 reads TGTGCCAGCTCATTCAAGGACAGGGGTGAAGCTTTCTTT.